This T cell receptor (beta chain) was sequenced during a study of Ad26.COV2.S vaccination and SARS-CoV-2 variants. Notes on the study in general: Total responses of T cells may have been underestimated by the analyses of TCR breadth and depth. With respect to non-spike TCR breadth, vaccine and placebo recipients were similar. It was vaccine recipients, not placebo recipients, who had the higher spike-specific TCR breadth.

Clones were sequenced by immunoSEQ multiplex PCR, and TCRdb holds only the in-frame ones, with some missing. The sample contains hundreds of thousands of clones, about 93% of which appear only once. Trimming removed 8 bases from V and 7 bases from J; junction bases left unmatched: 8. From germline, CDR1 is MDHEN and CDR2 SYDVKM. CDR3 size: 13 residues. In regard to this clone: Its antigen is as yet unknown.

Treatment of the sample: about 20 received Ad26.COV2.S at low or high dose, single or two shots; about 5 received placebo; per-sample allocation not given. Sampling was performed 63 days after the first vaccine or placebo injection. The source is a person aged 18-65 years who received the Ad26.COV2.S COVID-19 vaccine or a placebo. Material: peripheral blood, obtained in a trial of Ad26.COV2.S vaccine versus placebo. V usage is TRBV28 and J usage is TRBJ1-5; 7 nucleotides line up with TRBD1. Here the CDR3 reads CASADRAEQPQHF. As DNA, the CDR3 is TGTGCCAGCGCAGACAGGGCCGAGCAGCCCCAGCATTTT.